The text below deals with one T cell receptor (beta chain). The antigen is not known. Sequencing was performed with immunoSEQ multiplex PCR; in TCRdb, only in-frame clones are kept and a portion is missing. Of tens of thousands of clones listed, less than 85% are singletons. Germline-derived CDR1 and CDR2 are LGHNA and YNFKEQ. With 3 bases clipped from V and 7 bases from J, the junction kept 4 bases outside the gene matches. This CDR3 is 14 amino acids long. ViraFEST assay sequencing came after antigen-specific CD4+ T cells were expanded with viral peptide pools. Isolation of CD4+ T cells took place after about 10 days of culture. Two doses of BNT162b2 or mRNA-1273 vaccine were administered to participants. These data belong to a study of vaccination effects on CD4 cells after COVID-19. Study findings and constraints: Vaccine- and infection-induced clones showed marked clonal contraction late following vaccination.

The J gene is TRBJ2-5, the V gene TRBV4-2, with TRBD2 matching over 11 bases. The sample here was CD4+ T cells from PBMCs cultured with HCoV-NL63 spike peptides, taken after COVID-19 vaccination. The sequence derives from a human donor who received a COVID-19 vaccine. This CDR3 reads CASSHSGRGGTQYF. CDR3 DNA sequence: TGTGCCAGCAGCCATAGCGGGAGGGGGGGGACCCAGTACTTC.